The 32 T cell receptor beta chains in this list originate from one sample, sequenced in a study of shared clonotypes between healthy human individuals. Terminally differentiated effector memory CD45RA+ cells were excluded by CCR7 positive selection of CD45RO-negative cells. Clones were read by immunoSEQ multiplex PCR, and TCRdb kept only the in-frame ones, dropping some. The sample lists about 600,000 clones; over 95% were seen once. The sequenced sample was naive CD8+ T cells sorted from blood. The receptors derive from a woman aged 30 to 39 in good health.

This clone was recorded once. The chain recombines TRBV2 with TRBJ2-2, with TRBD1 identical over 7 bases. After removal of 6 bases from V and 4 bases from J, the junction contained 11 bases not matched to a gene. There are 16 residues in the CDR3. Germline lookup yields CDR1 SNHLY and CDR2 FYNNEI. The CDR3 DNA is TGTGCCAGCAGGTGGCCCCGACAGGGTAGCACCGGGGAGCTGTTTTTT. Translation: CASRWPRQGSTGELFF.

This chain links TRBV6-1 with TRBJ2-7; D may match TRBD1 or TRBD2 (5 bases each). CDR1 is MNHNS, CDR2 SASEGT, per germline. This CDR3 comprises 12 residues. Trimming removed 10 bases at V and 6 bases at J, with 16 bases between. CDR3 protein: CAIQYWGSEQYF. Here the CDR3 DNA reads TGTGCCATCCAGTATTGGGGGTCCGAGCAGTACTTC.

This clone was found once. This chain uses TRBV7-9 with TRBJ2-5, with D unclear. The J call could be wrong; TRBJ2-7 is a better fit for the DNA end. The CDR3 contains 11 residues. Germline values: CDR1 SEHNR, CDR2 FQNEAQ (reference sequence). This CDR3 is CASSLVHEQYF. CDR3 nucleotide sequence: TGTGCCAGCAGCTTAGTCCACGAGCAGTACTTC.

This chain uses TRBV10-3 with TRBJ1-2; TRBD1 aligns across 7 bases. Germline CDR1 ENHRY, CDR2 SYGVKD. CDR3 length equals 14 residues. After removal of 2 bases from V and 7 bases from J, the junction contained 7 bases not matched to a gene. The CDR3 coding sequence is TGTGCCATCAGTGAGATAACAGGGGCGGCTGGCTACACCTTC. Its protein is CAISEITGAAGYTF.

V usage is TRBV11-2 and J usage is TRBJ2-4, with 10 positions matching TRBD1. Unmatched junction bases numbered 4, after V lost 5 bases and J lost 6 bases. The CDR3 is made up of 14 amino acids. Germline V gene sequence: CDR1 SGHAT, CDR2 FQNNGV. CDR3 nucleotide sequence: TGTGCCAGCAGCACCTGGACAGGGGGAAACATTCAGTACTTC. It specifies CASSTWTGGNIQYF.

CDR3 residues: CASSAGTIGGDTQYF. The CDR3 bases are TGTGCCAGTAGTGCCGGGACAATCGGGGGAGATACGCAGTATTTT. The chain combines TRBV19 with TRBJ2-3; possibly TRBD1 or TRBD2 for D (6 bases each). In germline, CDR1 is LNHDA, CDR2 SQIVND (reference sequence). V was pared by 5 bases and J by 5 bases, with 17 bases between. The CDR3 covers 15 residues.

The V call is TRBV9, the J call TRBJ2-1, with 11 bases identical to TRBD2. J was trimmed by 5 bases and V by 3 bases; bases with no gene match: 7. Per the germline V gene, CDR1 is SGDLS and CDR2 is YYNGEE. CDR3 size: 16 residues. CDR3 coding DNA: TGTGCCAGCAGCGGTTTAGCGGGAGGGCCAAACAATGAGCAGTTCTTC. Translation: CASSGLAGGPNNEQFF.

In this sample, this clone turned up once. CDR3 sequence reads: CASSLRDIYSGNTIYF. The CDR3 nucleotides read TGTGCCAGCAGCCTACGGGACATATACTCTGGAAACACCATATATTTT. V gene TRBV7-8 combines with J gene TRBJ1-3; tentatively, D is TRBD1 (6 bases). CDR1 and CDR2 (germline): SGHVS, FQNEAQ. The CDR3 extends over 16 amino acids. The germline V and J ends were trimmed by 5 bases and 0 bases, with 14 bases remaining between them. Using reference TRBV7-8 and TRBJ1-3 for the parts outside the CDR3, the full variable domain is GAGVSQSPRYKVAKRGQDVALRCDPISGHVSLFWYQQALGQGPEFLTYFQNEAQLDKSGLPSDRFFAERPEGSVSTLKIQRTQQEDSAVYLCASSLRDIYSGNTIYFGEGSWLTVV.

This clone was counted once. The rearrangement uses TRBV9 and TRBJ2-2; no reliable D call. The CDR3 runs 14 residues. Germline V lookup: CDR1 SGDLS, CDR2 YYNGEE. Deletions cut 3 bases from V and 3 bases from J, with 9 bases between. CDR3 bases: TGTGCCAGCAGCGCCCGGACGGACACCGGGGAGCTGTTTTTT. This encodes CASSARTDTGELFF. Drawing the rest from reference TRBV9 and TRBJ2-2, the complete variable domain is DSGVTQTPKHLITATGQRVTLRCSPRSGDLSVYWYQQSLDQGLQFLIQYYNGEERAKGNILERFSAQQFPDLHSELNLSSLELGDSALYFCASSARTDTGELFFGEGSRLTVL.

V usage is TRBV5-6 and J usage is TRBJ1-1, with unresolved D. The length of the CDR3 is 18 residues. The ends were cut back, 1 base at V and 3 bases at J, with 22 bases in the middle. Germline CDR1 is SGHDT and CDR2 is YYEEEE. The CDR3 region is CASSLRGSVGYRYTEAFF. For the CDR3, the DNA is TGTGCCAGCAGCTTGCGAGGGAGTGTTGGGTATCGTTACACTGAAGCTTTCTTT.

CDR3: CASSQNSRNTGELFF. The CDR3 DNA sequence: TGCGCCAGCAGCCAAAATAGCAGGAACACCGGGGAGCTGTTTTTT. The J gene is TRBJ2-2, the V gene TRBV4-1, with unresolved D. V was cut by 2 bases and J by 1 base, with 8 bases left in between. Germline assignment: CDR1 MGHRA and CDR2 YSYEKL. This CDR3 is 15 amino acids long.

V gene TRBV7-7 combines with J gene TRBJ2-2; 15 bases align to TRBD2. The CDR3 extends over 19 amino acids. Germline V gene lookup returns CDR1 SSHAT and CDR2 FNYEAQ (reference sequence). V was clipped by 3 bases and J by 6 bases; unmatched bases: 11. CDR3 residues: CASSFELPGLAGGPGELFF. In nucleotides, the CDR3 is TGTGCCAGCAGCTTCGAACTTCCGGGACTAGCGGGAGGTCCCGGGGAGCTGTTTTTT. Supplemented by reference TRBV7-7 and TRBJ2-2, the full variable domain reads GAGVSQSPRYKVTKRGQDVTLRCDPISSHATLYWYQQALGQGPEFLTYFNYEAQPDKSGLPSDRFSAERPEGSISTLTIQRTEQRDSAMYRCASSFELPGLAGGPGELFFGEGSRLTVL.

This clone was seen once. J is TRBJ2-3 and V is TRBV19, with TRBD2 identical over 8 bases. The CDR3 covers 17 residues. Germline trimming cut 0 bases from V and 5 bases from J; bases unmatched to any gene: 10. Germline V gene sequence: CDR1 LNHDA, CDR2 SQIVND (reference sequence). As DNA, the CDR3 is TGTGCCAGTAGTATAGATCGGAGCGGGAGACAGTTAGATACGCAGTATTTT. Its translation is CASSIDRSGRQLDTQYF.

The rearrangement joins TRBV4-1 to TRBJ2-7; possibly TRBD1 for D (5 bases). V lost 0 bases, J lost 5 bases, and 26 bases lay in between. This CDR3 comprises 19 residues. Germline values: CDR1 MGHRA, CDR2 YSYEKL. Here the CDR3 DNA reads TGCGCCAGCAGCCAAGATACGCCCCAGGGCGGCTCTGGGCTAGACGAGCAGTACTTC. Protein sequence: CASSQDTPQGGSGLDEQYF.

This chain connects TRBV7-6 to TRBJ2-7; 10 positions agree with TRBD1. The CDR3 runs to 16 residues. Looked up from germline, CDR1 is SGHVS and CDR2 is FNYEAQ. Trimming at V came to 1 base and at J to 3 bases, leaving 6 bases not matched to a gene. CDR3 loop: CASSLDLTGGSYEQYF. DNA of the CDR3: TGTGCCAGCAGCTTAGATCTGACAGGGGGCAGCTACGAGCAGTACTTC.

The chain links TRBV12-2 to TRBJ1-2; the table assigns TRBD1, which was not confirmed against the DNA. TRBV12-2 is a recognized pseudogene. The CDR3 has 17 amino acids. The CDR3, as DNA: TGTGCAAGTCGCTCCCTGGACAGGGGTTATAGCTTTTATGGCTACACCTTC. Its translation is CASRSLDRGYSFYGYTF.

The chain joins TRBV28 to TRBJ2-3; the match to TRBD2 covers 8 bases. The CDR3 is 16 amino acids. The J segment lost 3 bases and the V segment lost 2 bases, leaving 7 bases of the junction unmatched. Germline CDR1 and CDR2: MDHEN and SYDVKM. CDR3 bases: TGTGCCAGCAGTTTAACAAGCGGGAGTTTTACAGATACGCAGTATTTT. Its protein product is CASSLTSGSFTDTQYF.

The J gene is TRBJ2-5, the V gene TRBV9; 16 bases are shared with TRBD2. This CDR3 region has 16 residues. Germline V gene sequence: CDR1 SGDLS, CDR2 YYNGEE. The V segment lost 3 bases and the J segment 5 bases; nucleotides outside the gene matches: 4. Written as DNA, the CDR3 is TGTGCCAGCAGCGCAGAGGGACTAGCGGGAGGGGAGACCCAGTACTTC. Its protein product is CASSAEGLAGGETQYF.

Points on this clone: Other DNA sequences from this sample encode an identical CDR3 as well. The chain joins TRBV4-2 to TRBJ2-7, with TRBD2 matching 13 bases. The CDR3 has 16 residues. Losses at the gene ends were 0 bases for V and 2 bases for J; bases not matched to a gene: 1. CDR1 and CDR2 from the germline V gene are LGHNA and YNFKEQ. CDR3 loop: CASSQEGLAGTYEQYF. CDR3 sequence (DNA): TGTGCCAGCAGCCAAGAGGGACTAGCGGGAACCTACGAGCAGTACTTC.

The CDR3 protein is CASSKGHSRAYEQYF. The CDR3 DNA reads TGTGCCAGCAGCAAGGGACATTCGCGAGCCTACGAGCAGTACTTC. The genes are TRBV6-5 and TRBJ2-5, with D possibly TRBD1 on 6 matching bases. The J call is uncertain, as TRBJ2-7 better fits the DNA end. The CDR3 contains 15 residues. Germline V gene lookup returns CDR1 MNHEY and CDR2 SVGAGI.

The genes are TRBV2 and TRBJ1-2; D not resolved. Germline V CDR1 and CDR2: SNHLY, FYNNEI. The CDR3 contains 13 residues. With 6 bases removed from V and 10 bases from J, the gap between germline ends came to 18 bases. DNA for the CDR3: TGTGCCAGCAGGACCGTCCCGGACCCTGACTACACCTTC. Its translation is CASRTVPDPDYTF.

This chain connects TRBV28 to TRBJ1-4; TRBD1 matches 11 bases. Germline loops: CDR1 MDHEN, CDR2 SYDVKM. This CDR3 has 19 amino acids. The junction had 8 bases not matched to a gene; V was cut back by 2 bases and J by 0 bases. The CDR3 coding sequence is TGTGCCAGCAGTTTAAACCGGGACAGGGGGACCGCAACTAATGAAAAACTGTTTTTT. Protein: CASSLNRDRGTATNEKLFF.

As DNA, the CDR3 is TGTGCCTGGAGTGTATGGGACAGTAATGAAAAACTGTTTTTT. This encodes CAWSVWDSNEKLFF. V and J are TRBV30 and TRBJ1-4, with TRBD1 matching 7 bases. The germline V gene encodes CDR1 GTSNPN and CDR2 SVGIG (reference sequence). Trimming removed 0 bases from V and 4 bases from J; junction bases left unmatched: 2. This CDR3 has 14 residues.

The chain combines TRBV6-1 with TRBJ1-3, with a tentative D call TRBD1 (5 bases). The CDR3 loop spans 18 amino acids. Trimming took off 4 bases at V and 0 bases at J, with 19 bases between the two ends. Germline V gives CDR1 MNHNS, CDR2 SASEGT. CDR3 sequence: CASSVPGGRQDSGNTIYF. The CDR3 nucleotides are TGTGCCAGCAGTGTACCTGGGGGGAGGCAAGACTCTGGAAACACCATATATTTT.

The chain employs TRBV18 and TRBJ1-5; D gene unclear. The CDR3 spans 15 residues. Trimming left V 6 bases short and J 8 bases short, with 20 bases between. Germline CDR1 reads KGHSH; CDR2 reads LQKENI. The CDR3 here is CASSAGDPRREPQHF. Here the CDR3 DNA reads TGTGCCAGCTCCGCCGGCGACCCCCGGAGGGAGCCCCAGCATTTT.

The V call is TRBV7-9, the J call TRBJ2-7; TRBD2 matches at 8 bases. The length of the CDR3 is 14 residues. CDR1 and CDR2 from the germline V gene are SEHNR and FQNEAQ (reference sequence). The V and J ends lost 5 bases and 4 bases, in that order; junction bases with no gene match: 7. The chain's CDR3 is CASSPGTRPYEQYF. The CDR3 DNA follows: TGTGCCAGCAGCCCCGGGACTAGACCTTACGAGCAGTACTTC.

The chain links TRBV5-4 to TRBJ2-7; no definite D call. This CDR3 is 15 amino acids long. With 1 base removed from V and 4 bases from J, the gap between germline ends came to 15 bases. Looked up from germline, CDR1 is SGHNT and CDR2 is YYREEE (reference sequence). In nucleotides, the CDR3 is TGTGCCAGCAGCTTGTTTTATCCAGGAGATTACGAGCAGTACTTC. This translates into CASSLFYPGDYEQYF.

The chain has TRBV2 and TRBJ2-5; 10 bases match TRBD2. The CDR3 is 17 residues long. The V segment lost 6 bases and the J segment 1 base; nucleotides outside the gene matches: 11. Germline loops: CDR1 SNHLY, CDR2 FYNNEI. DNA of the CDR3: TGTGCCAGCAGATGGACTAGCGGAGCTGAGGCCCAAGAGACCCAGTACTTC. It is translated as CASRWTSGAEAQETQYF.

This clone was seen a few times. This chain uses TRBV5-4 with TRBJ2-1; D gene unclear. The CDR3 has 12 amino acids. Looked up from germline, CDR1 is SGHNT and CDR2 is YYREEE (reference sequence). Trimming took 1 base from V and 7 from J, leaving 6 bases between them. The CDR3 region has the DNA TGTGCCAGCAGCTTGTACGGGAATGAGCAGTTCTTC. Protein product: CASSLYGNEQFF.

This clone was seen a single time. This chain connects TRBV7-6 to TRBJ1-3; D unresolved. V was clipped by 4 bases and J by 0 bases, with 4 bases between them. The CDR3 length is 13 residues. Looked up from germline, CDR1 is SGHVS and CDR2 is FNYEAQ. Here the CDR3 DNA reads TGTGCCAGCAGCTATAGCTCTGGAAACACCATATATTTT. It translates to CASSYSSGNTIYF.

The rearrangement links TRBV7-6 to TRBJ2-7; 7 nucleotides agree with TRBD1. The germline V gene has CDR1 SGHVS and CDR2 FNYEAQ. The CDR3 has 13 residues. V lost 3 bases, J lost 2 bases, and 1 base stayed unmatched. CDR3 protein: CASSFQGAYEQYF. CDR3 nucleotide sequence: TGTGCCAGCAGCTTCCAGGGGGCCTACGAGCAGTACTTC.

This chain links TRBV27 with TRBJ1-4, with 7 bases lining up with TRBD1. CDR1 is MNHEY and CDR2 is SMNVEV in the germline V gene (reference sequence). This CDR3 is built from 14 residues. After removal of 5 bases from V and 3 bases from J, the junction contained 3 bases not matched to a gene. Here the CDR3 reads CASSHTGANEKLFF. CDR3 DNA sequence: TGTGCCAGCAGTCACACAGGGGCTAATGAAAAACTGTTTTTT. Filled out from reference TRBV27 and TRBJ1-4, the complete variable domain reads EAQVTQNPRYLITVTGKKLTVTCSQNMNHEYMSWYRQDPGLGLRQIYYSMNVEVTDKGDVPEGYKVSRKEKRNFPLILESPSPNQTSLYFCASSHTGANEKLFFGSGTQLSVL.